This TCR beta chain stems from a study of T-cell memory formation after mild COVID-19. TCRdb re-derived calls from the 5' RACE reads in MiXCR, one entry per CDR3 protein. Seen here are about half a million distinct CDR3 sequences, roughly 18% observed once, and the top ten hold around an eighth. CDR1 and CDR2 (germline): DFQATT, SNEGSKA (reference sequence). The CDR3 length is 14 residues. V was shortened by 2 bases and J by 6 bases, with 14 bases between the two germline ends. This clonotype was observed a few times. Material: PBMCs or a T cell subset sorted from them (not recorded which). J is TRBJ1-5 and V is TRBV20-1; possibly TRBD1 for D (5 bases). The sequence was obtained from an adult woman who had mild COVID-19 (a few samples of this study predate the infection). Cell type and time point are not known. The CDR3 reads CSARFTGGSQPQHF. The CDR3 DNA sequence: TGCAGTGCTAGATTTACTGGGGGGAGTCAGCCCCAGCATTTT.